The clone carrying this TCR beta chain was counted many times. Its antigen is undetermined. 5'RACE template switching generated TCR cDNA, adding a universal primer site and UMIs. TCRdb re-derived calls from the 5' RACE reads in MiXCR, one entry per CDR3 protein. Among over 110,000 distinct CDR3 sequences listed, 7.7% were seen once. These data belong to a study of T cells after yellow fever vaccination. Study results and limitations: The secondary response peaked faster, at day 5 versus 15, but was weaker. Booster sampling recovered most clones from primary vaccination (approximately 97% CD4, approximately 90% CD8). FACS-sorted repertoires might harbor abundant contaminating clonotypes from the bulk population.

This TCR was recovered from a man aged 25-40 years who received the YFV17D yellow fever vaccine. The sequencing used CD4+ T cells sorted from PBMCs, collected 5 days after the yellow fever booster vaccination.

In DNA form, the CDR3 reads TGTGCCAGCAGTGAATCGGGGGATGAGCAGTTCTTC. Residues: CASSESGDEQFF. The chain uses TRBV2 and TRBJ2-1, with D possibly being TRBD2 (6 bases). V shed 2 bases and J shed 8 bases, with 7 bases lying between them. The CDR3 runs 12 residues. The germline V gene encodes CDR1 SNHLY and CDR2 FYNNEI.